The rows below give T cell receptor beta chains drawn from one sample of a study of PD-L1 blockade in urothelial cancer. TCRdb's table, derived via immunoSEQ multiplex PCR, lists solely in-frame clones and lacks some. The sample consists of tens of thousands of clones, approximately 89% of them appearing once. The source was PBMCs, collected around atezolizumab (anti-PD-L1) treatment. These TCRs come from a middle-aged man with urothelial cancer. Each CDR3 is given with its conserved first and last residue. The D gene is left open where the match is weak. The size of a clone is reported for some rows only, either as once, few or many, or as a class for expanded clones.

clone size: few; D gene: TRBD2; J gene: TRBJ2-1; V gene: TRBV30; CDR3 DNA: TGTGCCTGGACTAGCGGACTAATATACAATGAGCAGTTCTTC; CDR3 protein: CAWTSGLIYNEQFF
clone size: -; D gene: TRBD1; J gene: TRBJ1-1; V gene: TRBV7-9; CDR3 DNA: TGTGCCAGCACCAATCTACATGGGGCAGGGGGCACTGAAGCTTTCTTT; CDR3 protein: CASTNLHGAGGTEAFF
clone size: -; D gene: TRBD1; J gene: TRBJ1-2; V gene: TRBV6-4; CDR3 DNA: TGTGCCAGTACAGGGGGGACAACTGATGGCTACACCTTC; CDR3 protein: CASTGGTTDGYTF
clone size: -; D gene: -; J gene: TRBJ2-1; V gene: TRBV28; CDR3 DNA: TGTGCCAGCAGACCCAACGGGGGAATCTACAATGAGCAGTTCTTC; CDR3 protein: CASRPNGGIYNEQFF
clone size: -; D gene: -; J gene: TRBJ1-1; V gene: TRBV28; CDR3 DNA: TGTGCCAGCAGACAGGGATTCCGGGGAACTGAAGCTTTCTTT; CDR3 protein: CASRQGFRGTEAFF
clone size: -; D gene: -; J gene: TRBJ1-2; V gene: TRBV10-2; CDR3 DNA: TGCGCCAGCAGTCCGTCGCGGCCAGGGCTTAACTATGGCTACACCTTC; CDR3 protein: CASSPSRPGLNYGYTF
clone size: -; D gene: -; J gene: TRBJ1-3; V gene: TRBV6-5; CDR3 DNA: TGTGCCAGCAGTCTCGGGGGGGCTGGAAACACCATATATTTT; CDR3 protein: CASSLGGAGNTIYF
clone size: -; D gene: TRBD1; J gene: TRBJ2-7; V gene: TRBV5-5; CDR3 DNA: TGTGCCAGCAGCTTGGAGGGGGCCCTCTACGAGCAGTACTTC; CDR3 protein: CASSLEGALYEQYF
clone size: -; D gene: TRBD2; J gene: TRBJ2-3; V gene: TRBV5-1; CDR3 DNA: TGCGCCAGCAGCGCGGGACTAGCGGGGCTCACAGATACGCAGTATTTT; CDR3 protein: CASSAGLAGLTDTQYF
clone size: -; D gene: -; J gene: TRBJ2-7; V gene: TRBV5-4; CDR3 DNA: TGTGCCAGCAGCTTGGCTGCTAGAACAACAGGCGAGCAGTACTTC; CDR3 protein: CASSLAARTTGEQYF
clone size: -; D gene: TRBD1; J gene: TRBJ2-5; V gene: TRBV9; CDR3 DNA: TGTGCCAGCAGCGCCGCAACAGGGGGGCTAGAGACCCAGTACTTC; CDR3 protein: CASSAATGGLETQYF
clone size: -; D gene: TRBD1; J gene: TRBJ1-5; V gene: TRBV19; CDR3 DNA: TGTGCCAGCGAGGGACAGGGTTATGGGCCCCAGCATTTT; CDR3 protein: CASEGQGYGPQHF
clone size: -; D gene: -; J gene: TRBJ2-7; V gene: TRBV5-6; CDR3 DNA: TGTGCCAGCAGCTTGGCAGGTGACGAGCAGTACTTC; CDR3 protein: CASSLAGDEQYF
clone size: -; D gene: -; J gene: TRBJ1-5; V gene: TRBV7-8; CDR3 DNA: TGTGCCAGCAGCTTAGCGGCCAATCAGCCCCAGCATTTT; CDR3 protein: CASSLAANQPQHF
clone size: -; D gene: -; J gene: TRBJ2-1; V gene: TRBV25-1; CDR3 DNA: TGTGCCAGCAGTGAAAGGGGACTCTCCTACAATGAGCAGTTCTTC; CDR3 protein: CASSERGLSYNEQFF
clone size: -; D gene: TRBD1; J gene: TRBJ2-5; V gene: TRBV7-8; CDR3 DNA: TGTGCCAGCAGCTACCATAGAGGGGGCCTACAAGAGACCCAGTACTTC; CDR3 protein: CASSYHRGGLQETQYF
clone size: -; D gene: -; J gene: TRBJ1-1; V gene: TRBV7-2; CDR3 DNA: TGTGCCAGCAGCGGAGCAAGGGGTAACACTGAAGCTTTCTTT; CDR3 protein: CASSGARGNTEAFF
clone size: -; D gene: -; J gene: TRBJ1-4; V gene: TRBV28; CDR3 DNA: TGTGCCAGCAGTCCGCCAGGGTGGGAATATGAAAAACTGTTTTTT; CDR3 protein: CASSPPGWEYEKLFF
clone size: -; D gene: TRBD2; J gene: TRBJ2-5; V gene: TRBV6-5; CDR3 DNA: TGTGCCAGCAGGCGGGGGGGACAAGAGACCCAGTACTTC; CDR3 protein: CASRRGGQETQYF
clone size: -; D gene: TRBD2; J gene: TRBJ2-1; V gene: TRBV30; CDR3 DNA: TGTGCCTGGAGGGGGACTAGCGGGGGGAATGAGCAGTTCTTC; CDR3 protein: CAWRGTSGGNEQFF
clone size: once; D gene: -; J gene: TRBJ1-6; V gene: TRBV4-2; CDR3 DNA: TGTGCCAGCAGCCAAGATCTGGGAGACTATAATTCACCCCTCCACTTT; CDR3 protein: CASSQDLGDYNSPLHF
clone size: -; D gene: TRBD1; J gene: TRBJ2-2; V gene: TRBV11-3; CDR3 DNA: TGTGCCAGCAGCTTCCGGACAGGCGTGGAGCTGTTTTTT; CDR3 protein: CASSFRTGVELFF
clone size: -; D gene: TRBD1; J gene: TRBJ2-1; V gene: TRBV5-1; CDR3 DNA: TGCGCCAGCAGCCTGAATACCGGGACAGGGACTTACAATGAGCAGTTCTTC; CDR3 protein: CASSLNTGTGTYNEQFF
clone size: -; D gene: TRBD1; J gene: TRBJ1-2; V gene: TRBV15; CDR3 DNA: TGTGCCACCAGCAAACCGGGACAGGGTAACTATGGCTACACCTTC; CDR3 protein: CATSKPGQGNYGYTF
clone size: -; D gene: -; J gene: TRBJ2-2; V gene: TRBV9; CDR3 DNA: TGTGCCAGCAGCGAAAACGTGGCGGTCGGCGGGGAGCTGTTTTTT; CDR3 protein: CASSENVAVGGELFF
clone size: -; D gene: -; J gene: TRBJ2-7; V gene: TRBV19; CDR3 DNA: TGTGCCAGTAGCGCGGGAAACACCTACGAGCAGTACTTC; CDR3 protein: CASSAGNTYEQYF
clone size: -; D gene: -; J gene: TRBJ2-6; V gene: TRBV29-1; CDR3 DNA: TGCAGCGTTGACAGCGGCCCACTCTCTGGGGCCAACGTCCTGACTTTC; CDR3 protein: CSVDSGPLSGANVLTF
clone size: -; D gene: -; J gene: TRBJ2-7; V gene: TRBV5-1; CDR3 DNA: TGCGCCAGCAGCTTGCAGGGGAGAGGCTACGAGCAGTACTTC; CDR3 protein: CASSLQGRGYEQYF
clone size: -; D gene: TRBD2; J gene: TRBJ2-5; V gene: TRBV19; CDR3 DNA: TGTGCCAGTAACGGGATAGCGGGAGAGACCCAGTACTTC; CDR3 protein: CASNGIAGETQYF